This is a list of T cell receptor beta chains from one sample in a study of CD8+ T cells in alopecia areata. Generated by immunoSEQ multiplex PCR, the TCRdb table keeps only in-frame clones and is missing some. Of about 140,000 clones listed, 45% to 60% are singletons. The sequenced sample consisted of CD4+ T cells sorted from blood. These receptors came from a human donor in good health. CDR3s include the opening cysteine and the closing phenylalanine or tryptophan. The order of the fields is clone size, D gene, J gene, V gene, CDR3 length, CDR3 protein, CDR3 DNA. The D gene is left open where the match is weak. Expanded clones are given a class, and other clones once, few, many or no size at all.

size: -
D: -
J: TRBJ1-4
V: TRBV4-1
length: 16
CDR3: CASSQHYRATNEKLFF
DNA: TGCGCCAGCAGCCAACATTACAGGGCAACTAATGAAAAACTGTTTTTT

size: few
D: TRBD1
J: TRBJ2-7
V: TRBV25-1
length: 13
CDR3: CASGRTGNYEQYF
DNA: TGTGCCAGCGGGCGGACAGGGAACTACGAGCAGTACTTC

size: -
D: -
J: TRBJ2-1
V: TRBV9
length: 13
CDR3: CASSVNAAGEQFF
DNA: TGTGCCAGCAGCGTAAACGCAGCAGGGGAGCAGTTCTTC

size: -
D: -
J: TRBJ1-1
V: TRBV6-6
length: 14
CDR3: CASSRDIRGTEAFF
DNA: TGTGCCAGCAGTCGGGACATTCGGGGCACTGAAGCTTTCTTT

size: -
D: -
J: TRBJ1-3
V: TRBV5-6
length: 14
CDR3: CASSLRDAGNTIYF
DNA: TGTGCCAGCAGCTTACGGGACGCTGGAAACACCATATATTTT

size: once
D: TRBD2
J: TRBJ2-3
V: TRBV7-9
length: 15
CDR3: CASSFLAGLTDTQYF
DNA: TGTGCCAGCAGCTTCCTAGCGGGCCTCACAGATACGCAGTATTTT

size: -
D: TRBD2
J: TRBJ2-1
V: TRBV4-1
length: 18
CDR3: CASSQGGLAGRIQNEQFF
DNA: TGCGCCAGCAGCCAAGGGGGGCTAGCGGGGAGGATACAGAATGAGCAGTTCTTC

size: -
D: -
J: TRBJ2-1
V: TRBV7-8
length: 12
CDR3: CASSDTGGEQFF
DNA: TGTGCCAGCAGCGACACTGGGGGTGAGCAGTTCTTC

size: -
D: -
J: TRBJ2-2
V: TRBV7-2
length: 14
CDR3: CASSLLRHTGELFF
DNA: TGTGCCAGCAGCTTATTGCGTCACACCGGGGAGCTGTTTTTT

size: few
D: -
J: TRBJ2-5
V: TRBV11-2
length: 18
CDR3: CASSLDLRSRGNQETQYF
DNA: TGTGCCAGCAGCTTAGATCTCAGGAGTAGGGGTAACCAAGAGACCCAGTACTTC

size: -
D: TRBD1
J: TRBJ2-2
V: TRBV29-1
length: 14
CDR3: CSVLGDSNTGELFF
DNA: TGCAGCGTTCTAGGGGACAGCAACACCGGGGAGCTGTTTTTT

size: -
D: -
J: TRBJ1-1
V: TRBV30
length: 12
CDR3: CALMGGYTEAFF
DNA: TGTGCCTTAATGGGGGGCTACACTGAAGCTTTCTTT

size: -
D: TRBD2
J: TRBJ2-1
V: TRBV6-5
length: 13
CDR3: CASVGSGIDEQFF
DNA: TGTGCCAGCGTGGGTAGCGGGATCGATGAGCAGTTCTTC

size: -
D: TRBD1
J: TRBJ2-3
V: TRBV10-3
length: 15
CDR3: CAIKNGQGITDTQYF
DNA: TGTGCCATCAAAAATGGACAGGGAATCACAGATACGCAGTATTTT

size: -
D: TRBD1
J: TRBJ1-5
V: TRBV6-1
length: 15
CDR3: CASRGQGGSNQPQHF
DNA: TGTGCCAGCAGGGGACAGGGTGGCAGCAATCAGCCCCAGCATTTT

size: -
D: TRBD2
J: TRBJ2-3
V: TRBV6-1
length: 16
CDR3: CASSETSGTRTDTQYF
DNA: TGTGCCAGCAGTGAGACTAGCGGGACCCGCACAGATACGCAGTATTTT

size: -
D: -
J: TRBJ2-4
V: TRBV2
length: 16
CDR3: CASSEGLVKPKNIQYF
DNA: TGTGCCAGCAGTGAAGGTTTAGTAAAGCCCAAAAACATTCAGTACTTC

size: -
D: -
J: TRBJ1-5
V: TRBV2
length: 13
CDR3: CASSGSTVSPQHF
DNA: TGTGCCAGCAGCGGATCTACAGTCTCGCCCCAGCATTTT

size: -
D: TRBD2
J: TRBJ2-5
V: TRBV29-1
length: 13
CDR3: CSVFWTSGATQYF
DNA: TGCAGCGTTTTCTGGACTAGCGGGGCGACCCAGTACTTC

size: -
D: -
J: TRBJ2-1
V: TRBV5-1
length: 15
CDR3: CASSPPGSGFYEQFF
DNA: TGCGCCAGCAGCCCTCCCGGGAGTGGGTTCTATGAGCAGTTCTTC

size: -
D: TRBD2
J: TRBJ2-7
V: TRBV4-2
length: 18
CDR3: CASSQVEEERESGYEQYF
DNA: TGTGCCAGCAGCCAAGTGGAGGAGGAGCGGGAGTCGGGTTACGAGCAGTACTTC

size: -
D: -
J: TRBJ2-1
V: TRBV2
length: 13
CDR3: CASSAELGTEQFF
DNA: TGTGCCAGCAGTGCGGAATTGGGGACTGAGCAGTTCTTC

size: -
D: TRBD1
J: TRBJ2-7
V: TRBV9
length: 13
CDR3: CASSRDRSYEQYF
DNA: TGTGCCAGCAGTCGGGACAGATCCTACGAGCAGTACTTC

size: few
D: -
J: TRBJ1-1
V: TRBV2
length: 11
CDR3: CASSARTEAFF
DNA: TGTGCCAGCAGTGCGCGGACTGAAGCTTTCTTT

size: many
D: -
J: TRBJ2-2
V: TRBV2
length: 15
CDR3: CASSVREVNTGELFF
DNA: TGTGCCAGCAGTGTCAGGGAGGTGAACACCGGGGAGCTGTTTTTT

size: -
D: TRBD1
J: TRBJ2-5
V: TRBV29-1
length: 16
CDR3: CSALIPLRGRGETQYF
DNA: TGCAGCGCTCTGATTCCCCTCAGGGGGCGCGGAGAGACCCAGTACTTC

size: -
D: -
J: TRBJ2-7
V: TRBV7-2
length: 14
CDR3: CASSSSPSGYEQYF
DNA: TGTGCCAGCAGTTCAAGCCCGAGTGGTTACGAGCAGTACTTC

size: few
D: TRBD2
J: TRBJ2-3
V: TRBV5-1
length: 17
CDR3: CASSLFSSSGSPDTQYF
DNA: TGCGCCAGCAGCTTGTTTAGTTCTAGCGGGAGCCCAGATACGCAGTATTTT

size: -
D: TRBD2
J: TRBJ2-5
V: TRBV30
length: 16
CDR3: CAWSAGLAGERETQYF
DNA: TGTGCCTGGAGTGCCGGACTAGCGGGAGAACGGGAGACCCAGTACTTC

size: -
D: -
J: TRBJ2-5
V: TRBV7-3
length: 13
CDR3: CASSPGVSETQYF
DNA: TGTGCCAGCAGCCCGGGAGTTTCCGAGACCCAGTACTTC

size: few
D: -
J: TRBJ2-1
V: TRBV11-1
length: 15
CDR3: CASSLLRESYNEQFF
DNA: TGTGCCAGCAGCTTATTACGGGAGTCCTACAATGAGCAGTTCTTC

size: -
D: TRBD2
J: TRBJ2-3
V: TRBV7-2
length: 15
CDR3: CASSSGTSGTDTQYF
DNA: TGTGCCAGCAGCTCGGGGACTAGCGGAACAGATACGCAGTATTTT

size: -
D: -
J: TRBJ2-4
V: TRBV5-1
length: 13
CDR3: CASSTGLKNIQYF
DNA: TGCGCCAGCAGCACGGGACTGAAAAACATTCAGTACTTC

size: few
D: -
J: TRBJ2-2
V: TRBV29-1
length: 15
CDR3: CSVEGVGQAGGELFF
DNA: TGCAGCGTTGAAGGAGTCGGGCAGGCTGGCGGGGAGCTGTTTTTT

size: -
D: -
J: TRBJ1-1
V: TRBV29-1
length: 11
CDR3: CSVDGRTEAFF
DNA: TGCAGCGTTGACGGCAGGACTGAAGCTTTCTTT

size: -
D: -
J: TRBJ2-6
V: TRBV6-1
length: 15
CDR3: CASSEGSSGANVLTF
DNA: TGTGCCAGCAGTGAAGGGAGCTCTGGGGCCAACGTCCTGACTTTC

size: -
D: TRBD2
J: TRBJ2-7
V: TRBV10-3
length: 14
CDR3: CAIRGTSGRNEQYF
DNA: TGTGCCATTCGCGGGACTAGCGGGAGAAACGAGCAGTACTTC

size: few
D: -
J: TRBJ2-3
V: TRBV7-3
length: 15
CDR3: CASSLNGGSTDTQYF
DNA: TGTGCCAGCAGCTTAAATGGCGGGAGCACAGATACGCAGTATTTT

size: -
D: -
J: TRBJ2-7
V: TRBV5-1
length: 14
CDR3: CASSLGQSTYEQYF
DNA: TGCGCCAGCAGCTTGGGACAGTCAACCTACGAGCAGTACTTC

size: -
D: TRBD2
J: TRBJ2-1
V: TRBV29-1
length: 13
CDR3: CSERVPGGNEQFF
DNA: TGCAGCGAGCGTGTCCCGGGAGGAAATGAGCAGTTCTTC

size: few
D: TRBD2
J: TRBJ2-3
V: TRBV29-1
length: 14
CDR3: CSVKTSGSTDTQYF
DNA: TGCAGCGTAAAGACTAGCGGGAGTACAGATACGCAGTATTTT

size: -
D: -
J: TRBJ2-3
V: TRBV29-1
length: 14
CDR3: CSVAELGATDTQYF
DNA: TGCAGCGTTGCTGAACTTGGGGCCACAGATACGCAGTATTTT

size: -
D: -
J: TRBJ2-1
V: TRBV11-1
length: 15
CDR3: CASSLAPLSVNEQFF
DNA: TGTGCCAGCAGCTTAGCCCCCCTCTCCGTCAATGAGCAGTTCTTC

size: -
D: TRBD1
J: TRBJ2-5
V: TRBV6-5
length: 15
CDR3: CASSTNRGRSETQYF
DNA: TGTGCCAGCAGTACAAACAGGGGCAGATCAGAGACCCAGTACTTC

size: -
D: TRBD1
J: TRBJ2-7
V: TRBV6-6
length: 15
CDR3: CASRGGQGASYEQYF
DNA: TGTGCCAGCAGGGGTGGACAGGGGGCGTCCTACGAGCAGTACTTC

size: -
D: TRBD2
J: TRBJ2-7
V: TRBV5-1
length: 14
CDR3: CASSLGGRSYEQYF
DNA: TGCGCCAGCAGCTTGGGCGGGAGATCCTACGAGCAGTACTTC

size: -
D: -
J: TRBJ1-1
V: TRBV4-1
length: 13
CDR3: CASSQIQGPEAFF
DNA: TGCGCCAGCAGCCAGATACAGGGTCCTGAAGCTTTCTTT

size: -
D: -
J: TRBJ2-2
V: TRBV2
length: 12
CDR3: CASSEDTGELFF
DNA: TGTGCCAGCAGTGAAGACACCGGGGAGCTGTTTTTT

size: -
D: -
J: TRBJ1-3
V: TRBV5-1
length: 17
CDR3: CASSLAPDGNSGNTIYF
DNA: TGCGCCAGCAGCTTGGCTCCGGACGGAAACTCTGGAAACACCATATATTTT

size: -
D: -
J: TRBJ2-7
V: TRBV30
length: 15
CDR3: CAWSVLAVSSYEQYF
DNA: TGTGCCTGGAGTGTACTGGCGGTAAGCTCCTACGAGCAGTACTTC

size: once
D: TRBD2
J: TRBJ2-5
V: TRBV6-1
length: 15
CDR3: CASSAGGVGVETQYF
DNA: TGTGCCAGCAGTGCGGGAGGGGTCGGTGTGGAGACCCAGTACTTC

size: once
D: -
J: TRBJ1-2
V: TRBV15
length: 13
CDR3: CATSRERGLPYTF
DNA: TGTGCCACCAGCAGAGAGCGGGGTCTCCCCTACACCTTC

size: -
D: -
J: TRBJ1-1
V: TRBV14
length: 14
CDR3: CASSQAGAPGSVFF
DNA: TGTGCCAGCAGCCAAGCGGGGGCACCGGGGAGTGTTTTCTTT

size: few
D: -
J: TRBJ1-2
V: TRBV30
length: 12
CDR3: CAWEQGFDSYTF
DNA: TGTGCCTGGGAACAGGGATTTGATAGCTACACCTTC

size: -
D: -
J: TRBJ2-7
V: TRBV5-6
length: 15
CDR3: CASSLGIEGRNEQYF
DNA: TGTGCCAGCAGCTTGGGTATTGAGGGGAGAAACGAGCAGTACTTC